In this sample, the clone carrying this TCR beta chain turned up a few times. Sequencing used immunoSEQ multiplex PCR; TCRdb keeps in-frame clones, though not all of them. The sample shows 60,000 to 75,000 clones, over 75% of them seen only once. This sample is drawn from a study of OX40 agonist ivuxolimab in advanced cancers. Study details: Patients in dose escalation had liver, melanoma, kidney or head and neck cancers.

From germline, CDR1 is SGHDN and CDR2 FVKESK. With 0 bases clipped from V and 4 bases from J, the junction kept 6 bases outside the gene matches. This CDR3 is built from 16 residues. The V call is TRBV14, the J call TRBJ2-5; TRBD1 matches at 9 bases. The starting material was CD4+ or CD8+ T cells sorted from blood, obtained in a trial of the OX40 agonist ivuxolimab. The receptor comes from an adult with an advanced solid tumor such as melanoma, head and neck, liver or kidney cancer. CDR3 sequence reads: CASSQEGTGWGETQYF. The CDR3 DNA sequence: TGTGCCAGCAGCCAAGAGGGGACAGGGTGGGGAGAGACCCAGTACTTC.